The 2 T cell receptor beta chains in this list originate from one sample, sequenced in a study of Graves' ophthalmopathy and Graves' hyperthyroidism. RNA served as the template for amplifying TCR beta CDR3 regions. The workflow started with a first-round RT-PCR run with HTBI primers and then moved on to a second-round multiplex PCR. Each CDR3 protein is one row after TCRdb ran MiXCR on the multiplex PCR reads. The sample contains about 700,000 distinct CDR3 sequences, about 40% of which appear only once. What was sequenced was peripheral blood. The receptors stem from an adult man with Graves' ophthalmopathy.

The chain uses TRBV5-1 and TRBJ1-6; D is unresolved. Looked up from germline, CDR1 is SGHRS and CDR2 is YFSETQ. V lost 0 bases and J lost 13, with 11 bases in between. This CDR3 region has 13 residues. This CDR3 reads CASSLAENQPLHF. The DNA for the CDR3 is TGCGCCAGCAGCTTGGCCGAGAATCAGCCCCTCCACTTT.

This clonotype was detected ten times or more. The chain recombines TRBV29-1 with TRBJ2-2; D not resolved. Per the germline V gene, CDR1 is SQVTM and CDR2 is ANQGSEA. The CDR3 spans 13 residues. V was shortened by 6 bases and J by 3 bases, with 11 bases between the two germline ends. The DNA for the CDR3 is TGCAGCGTCCTCGGACGGGACACCGGGGAGCTGTTTTTT. Translation gives CSVLGRDTGELFF.